Included here is one T cell receptor beta chain sequence, with context. The table lists this clonotype with many counts. No antigen is known for it. It has no much larger one-base neighbor in the sample; base qualities were not kept. The entry originates in a study of T cells in Graves' hyperthyroidism and ophthalmopathy (dated by TCRdb to about 2019). About the study as a whole: Peripheral blood was collected at initial diagnosis, before any treatment. The paper describes TCR Vbeta CDR3 sequencing of some 130 peripheral blood samples, made up of 43 ophthalmopathy patients, 70 to 75 hyperthyroidism patients and 17 progressor patients. In addition, the study compared T-cell repertoires in thyroid tissue and in blood from over 5 Graves' hyperthyroidism patients. TCR V-J signatures able to tell the groups apart were searched for in a discovery cohort of some 97 patients, of whom over 40 had Graves' ophthalmopathy and about 55 had stable Graves' hyperthyroidism. Whether ophthalmopathy could be predicted prospectively was tested in an independent validation cohort made up of approximately 19 hyperthyroidism patients plus 17 patients who later progressed to ophthalmopathy. After blood sampling, hyperthyroidism patients were treated with methimazole at a starting dose of 30 mg daily, and ophthalmopathy patients were treated with high-dose intravenous methylprednisolone. For training and testing, the roughly 93 patients in the discovery cohort were randomly divided in a 7:3 ratio.

Study-level results and caveats: In cross-validation, a model built on a 13 V-J signature told ophthalmopathy apart from stable hyperthyroidism with 85% to 90% sensitivity and about 81% specificity, and in testing the same model reached 80%/75%. Sample size was not statistically predetermined, and investigators were not blinded to group allocation. Most expanded thyroid clonotypes (frequency above 0.001) were also detected in blood, a finding suggesting that blood repertoires may reflect thyroid immune responses. During validation, the model predicted progression to ophthalmopathy a median of roughly 7.1 months ahead of onset, with 70.59% sensitivity and 72% to 80% specificity.

Trimming accounts for 8 bases at V and 0 bases at J, while the number of junction bases matched to no gene is 9. Taken from the germline V gene, the CDR1 and CDR2 loops are MNHNS and SASEGT. Including the terminal cysteine and phenylalanine, the CDR3 comprises 15 residues. Solely the CDR3 DNA is kept, with 45 bases framed from the first base. Ophthalmopathy patients had moderately to severely active disease, Clinical Activity Score of at least 3, NOSPECS grade of at least 4, and duration under 3 months. The study excluded patients with uncontrolled infections, other autoimmune diseases, pregnancy or lactation. Diagnoses were established on the basis of clinical symptoms, serum thyroxine and TRAb, thyroid ultrasound, and orbital computed tomography. PBMCs were isolated from 7.5 to 10 ml of fresh peripheral blood by Ficoll-Paque density gradient centrifugation. Total RNA was extracted using Trizol reagent, and RNA quality was assessed on an Agilent 2100 Bioanalyzer.

The TCR beta CDR3 regions were amplified from RNA transcripts. The TCR CDR3 was subjected to a first round of RT-PCR using the HTBI primer set and the Qiagen OneStep RT-PCR kit. A second multiplex PCR round built the libraries, followed by size selection and purification. The libraries were sequenced on an Illumina HiSeq2000 using paired-end 100 bp reads. Processing in the source paper ran as follows. SOAPnuke was used to process the raw data, with reads discarded if the reads contained adapters or uncalled bases, had a mean Phred below 15, or lacked an exact constant-primer or identifier match. High-quality paired reads were merged with COPE v1.2.5, and unique nucleotide sequences were defined as clonotypes. Clonotypes were aligned to IMGT TRBV, TRBD and TRBJ reference segments using MiTCR v1.1. The analysis was restricted to V-J combinations with a frequency above 0.0001, which together covered 99% to 99.2% of the repertoires. The TCS score was defined as F50 (clonal expansion) divided by E x V (chaos), with BLOSUM62-based TCRdist calculated between CDR3 peptides within each V-J. Welch's t-statistics and random forest reduced fewer than 550 V-J features to about 13, which were used in a naive Bayes classifier (R e1071). TCRdb reworked the public reads: Q25 trimming with fastp, MiXCR clone assembly, productive beta chains retained. Each CDR3 protein appears once, grouped with its most common genes and DNA. TCRdb's processing, not the authors', yielded these V and J calls. Counted in this sample were approximately 620,000 distinct CDR3 sequences; more than 15% of them appeared once. Roughly 3.4% of the sample comes from the top ten.

This chain is built from TRBV6-1 and TRBJ2-7; a stretch of 8 junction bases matches TRBD1. The TCR sequence derives from a woman in her thirties or forties with Graves' ophthalmopathy. Specimen: blood. The DNA reads as follows: TGTGCCAGCGGACAGACAGGGGTGGACTCCTACGAGCAGTACTTC. It encodes CASGQTGVDSYEQYF.